The subject of this entry is one T cell receptor beta chain. What it recognizes is unknown. A single record per CDR3 protein comes from TCRdb applying MiXCR to the 5' RACE reads. In the table there are about 75,000 distinct CDR3 sequences, less than 15% of which are singletons. The sample originates from a study of spatial heterogeneity in lung cancer. Overall study: More beta-chain than alpha-chain sequences were consistently detected. Within raw reads, each unique TCR and UMI combination appeared on average more than ten times.

Findings and limits, study-wide: Blood carried ubiquitous expanded tumor TCRs more at resection than follow-up.

Trimming took 5 bases from V and 2 from J, leaving 13 bases between them. Per germline, CDR1 SGHTA and CDR2 FQGNSA. The CDR3 spans 14 residues. Time point indicated: sample taken at primary tumor resection. Whole RNA was taken from tumor, nontumor lung or frozen PBMC; it was then sequenced unsorted. Donation came from around 72 patients with untreated early-stage non-small cell lung cancer. The receptor was derived from a male donor with early-stage non-small cell lung cancer. The material was PBMCs, obtained at surgery. This sequence joins TRBV7-2 and TRBJ2-7; D is ambiguous. The CDR3 DNA sequence: TGTGCCAGCAGCCGTTGGGCAGTAACCTACGAGCAGTACTTC. Its protein product is CASSRWAVTYEQYF.